The T cell receptor beta chain described here comes from a study of blood T cell repertoires in COVID-19 (dated by TCRdb to the early 2020s). A note on the overall study: Samples from collaborators originated in the United States, Italy and Spain and spanned both the acute and convalescent phases of COVID-19. The material from the prospective study consisted of cDNA or gDNA derived from T cells, B-cell-depleted T cells, or PBMCs. Subjects who had been exposed to COVID-19, were actively infected with it, or had recovered from it provided the deeply sampled blood TCRbeta repertoires that made up the dataset. The repertoires were released in a freely available public database meant as a resource for research on the immune response to SARS-CoV-2. Samples were obtained from the ongoing ImmuneRACE study (first 160 participants) and from over 1,000 subjects provided by 6 global collaborators. Sample metadata almost always included a de-identified subject ID, COVID-19 status, age in years and sex. Where available, HLA class I and class II types were taken from metadata supplied by the sample provider and were not determined by assay-based typing.

Whole blood was collected in K2EDTA tubes by collaborating institutions according to the institutions' own protocols. Collaborator samples were shipped for TCRbeta analysis as frozen whole blood, isolated PBMCs, or DNA extracted from either sample type. Results and caveats for the whole study, not just this receptor: The quantity of clinical and demographic metadata differed by source and by participant and was supplied without curation.

In the case of this clone: Its antigen specificity is not known. It has no much larger one-base neighbor in the sample; base qualities were not kept.

The immunoSEQ Assay, a bias-controlled multiplex PCR, was used to amplify TCRbeta CDR3 regions from genomic DNA. Per the original workflow: Within the assay, amplification of reference gene primers was used to estimate how many nucleated cells each sample contained. Sequence reads were collapsed and filtered to measure the absolute abundance of every unique TCRbeta CDR3 rearrangement. For each sample, productive Simpson clonality was calculated by taking the square root of Simpson's diversity index across productive rearrangements. TCRdb mirrors the immuneACCESS table, restricted to in-frame sequences. Some clones are absent from its copies; in checked studies, under half trace to an unresolved V gene, and the reason for the others is unknown. V and J calls and clone size come straight from that table; D and trimming were deduced from the DNA. In this sample the table shows approximately 180,000 clones, approximately 83% of which occur a single time. The ten largest clones take up about a tenth of the sample.

Sequencing was performed on peripheral blood. This TCR derives from a human donor with active or convalescent COVID-19. The donor label of this sample is uncertain.

The CDR3 here reads CASVSIEAFF. The base sequence is TGCGCCAGCGTTAGCATTGAAGCTTTCTTT. Recombination linked TRBV10-1 to TRBJ1-1; the D gene is unclear. Trimming at the junction amounts to 8 bases on V and 7 bases on J, and the germline ends lie 8 bases apart. Spanning cysteine to phenylalanine, the CDR3 consists of 10 amino acids. Just the 30-base CDR3 DNA is kept, in frame starting at base 1. CDR1 WNHNN and CDR2 SYGVQD are derived from the germline V gene (reference sequence).